This T cell receptor beta chain originates from a study of blood T cell repertoires in COVID-19. Study background: COVID-19 samples from acute and convalescent phases originated in the United States, Italy and Spain. T cells, B-cell-depleted T cells, or PBMCs provided the cDNA or gDNA that served as material.

Generated by immunoSEQ multiplex PCR, the TCRdb table keeps only in-frame clones and is missing some. Counted here are around 210,000 clones, roughly four fifths occurring once; the ten biggest clones make up 7.8%. This clone showed up just a few times. Germline V gene lookup returns CDR1 SGHRS and CDR2 YFSETQ. V shed 4 bases, J shed 5 bases, and the junction held 16 bases outside the gene matches. The CDR3 contains 18 residues. Seattle-derived patients entered the study during active infection and were followed longitudinally. This receptor was obtained from a woman aged 80 or over with COVID-19, enrolled during active disease. V is TRBV5-1 and J is TRBJ2-2; TRBD2 matches 8 bases. Sequenced material: peripheral blood. CDR3 coding DNA: TGCGCCAGCAGCGTGGGACTAAGCGGGAGTACGGGTACCGGGGAGCTGTTTTTT. It encodes CASSVGLSGSTGTGELFF.